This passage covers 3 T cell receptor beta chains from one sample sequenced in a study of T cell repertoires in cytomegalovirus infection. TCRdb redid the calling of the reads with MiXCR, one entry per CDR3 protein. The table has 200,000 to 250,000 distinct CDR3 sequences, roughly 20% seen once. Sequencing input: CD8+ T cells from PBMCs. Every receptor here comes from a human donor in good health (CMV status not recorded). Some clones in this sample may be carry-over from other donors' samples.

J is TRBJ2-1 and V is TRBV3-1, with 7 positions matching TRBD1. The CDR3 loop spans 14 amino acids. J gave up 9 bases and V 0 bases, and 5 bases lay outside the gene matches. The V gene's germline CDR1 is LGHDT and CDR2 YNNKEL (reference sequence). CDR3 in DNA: TGTGCCAGCAGCCAAGAGGGGACAGTTAGTGAGCAGTTCTTC. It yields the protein CASSQEGTVSEQFF.

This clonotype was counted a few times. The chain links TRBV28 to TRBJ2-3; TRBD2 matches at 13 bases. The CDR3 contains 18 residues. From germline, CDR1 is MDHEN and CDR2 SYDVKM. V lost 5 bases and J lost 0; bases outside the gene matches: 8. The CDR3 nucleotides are TGTGCCAGCAGTCTAACCGGGACTAGCGGGGTTAGCACAGATACGCAGTATTTT. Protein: CASSLTGTSGVSTDTQYF.

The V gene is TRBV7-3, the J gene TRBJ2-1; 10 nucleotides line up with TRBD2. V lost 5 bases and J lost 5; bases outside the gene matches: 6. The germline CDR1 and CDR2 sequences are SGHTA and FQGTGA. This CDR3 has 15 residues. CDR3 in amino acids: CASSPSGGADNEQFF. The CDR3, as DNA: TGTGCCAGCAGCCCGAGCGGGGGGGCGGACAATGAGCAGTTCTTC.